This is a list of T cell receptor beta chains from one sample in a study of cytomegalovirus exposure and HLA in healthy donors. TCRdb keeps only in-frame clones here, not all; method: immunoSEQ multiplex PCR. The table shows tens of thousands of clones, with 70% to 80% occurring only once. Specimen: PBMCs. The receptors come from a woman aged 35 to 49 in good health and CMV-seropositive. The CDR3 runs from the conserved cysteine through the conserved F or W. Fields, in order: D gene, J gene, V gene, clone size, CDR3 DNA, CDR3 protein. A D gene is named only where the DNA matches it firmly. The listing skips clone size in some rows; elsewhere it reads once, few, many or a size class.

d_gene: TRBD1
j_gene: TRBJ2-1
v_gene: TRBV7-3
abundance: .
CDR3nt: TGTGCCAGCAGCCCAGGGACAGTCCGTGAGCAGTTCTTC
CDR3aa: CASSPGTVREQFF

d_gene: .
j_gene: TRBJ1-5
v_gene: TRBV30
abundance: few
CDR3nt: TGTGCCTGGAGAGGGGGAAACAATCAGCCCCAGCATTTT
CDR3aa: CAWRGGNNQPQHF

d_gene: .
j_gene: TRBJ2-7
v_gene: TRBV7-8
abundance: .
CDR3nt: TGTGCCAGCAGGTCCCAGGGTAAGAGTGAGTACGAGCAGTACTTC
CDR3aa: CASRSQGKSEYEQYF

d_gene: TRBD1
j_gene: TRBJ1-2
v_gene: TRBV5-6
abundance: once
CDR3nt: TGTGCCAGCAGCTTGGAGACCGGGACAGGGGTTGGCTACACCTTC
CDR3aa: CASSLETGTGVGYTF

d_gene: TRBD1
j_gene: TRBJ1-2
v_gene: TRBV28
abundance: .
CDR3nt: TGTGCCAGCAACCAGCCGGGACAGGCGAACTATGGCTACACCTTC
CDR3aa: CASNQPGQANYGYTF

d_gene: .
j_gene: TRBJ2-1
v_gene: TRBV12-5
abundance: .
CDR3nt: TGTGCTAGTGGTTTGGACGCGGGGGCCTCCTACAATGAGCAGTTCTTC
CDR3aa: CASGLDAGASYNEQFF

d_gene: .
j_gene: TRBJ1-2
v_gene: TRBV7-9
abundance: .
CDR3nt: TGTGCCAGCAAGTTAGGCGGTTACTATGGCTACACCTTC
CDR3aa: CASKLGGYYGYTF

d_gene: TRBD1
j_gene: TRBJ2-7
v_gene: TRBV4-2
abundance: .
CDR3nt: TGTGCCAGCAGCCACGAACCTACAGGGGGCGCCCACCTCTACGAGCAGTACTTC
CDR3aa: CASSHEPTGGAHLYEQYF

d_gene: .
j_gene: TRBJ2-7
v_gene: TRBV20-1
abundance: .
CDR3nt: TGCAGTGCTAGCGGGAGTTCCGAGCAGTACTTC
CDR3aa: CSASGSSEQYF

d_gene: TRBD1
j_gene: TRBJ1-6
v_gene: TRBV27
abundance: .
CDR3nt: TGTGCCAGCAGAACAGGGGGCTACTATAATTCACCCCTCCACTTT
CDR3aa: CASRTGGYYNSPLHF

d_gene: .
j_gene: TRBJ2-1
v_gene: TRBV4-2
abundance: .
CDR3nt: TGTGCCAGCAGCCAAGGGTGGCCAGATTACAATGAGCAGTTCTTC
CDR3aa: CASSQGWPDYNEQFF

d_gene: .
j_gene: TRBJ2-7
v_gene: TRBV2
abundance: .
CDR3nt: TGTGCCAGCAAAACAGATTCTTACGAGCAGTACTTC
CDR3aa: CASKTDSYEQYF

d_gene: TRBD1
j_gene: TRBJ1-6
v_gene: TRBV19
abundance: .
CDR3nt: TGTGCCAGTAGTATATCCGCAGGGGGAAGCGATAATTCACCCCTCCACTTT
CDR3aa: CASSISAGGSDNSPLHF

d_gene: .
j_gene: TRBJ2-7
v_gene: TRBV6-1
abundance: .
CDR3nt: TGTGCCAGCAGACCCGGAGGCGTCTCCTACGAGCAGTACTTC
CDR3aa: CASRPGGVSYEQYF

d_gene: .
j_gene: TRBJ1-1
v_gene: TRBV9
abundance: few
CDR3nt: TGTGCCAGCAGCGGAGAGGCGGAGGACACTGAAGCTTTCTTT
CDR3aa: CASSGEAEDTEAFF

d_gene: TRBD1
j_gene: TRBJ2-7
v_gene: TRBV7-6
abundance: .
CDR3nt: TGTGCCAGCAGCTTACAACAGGGGGCGAGCGAGCAGTACTTC
CDR3aa: CASSLQQGASEQYF

d_gene: TRBD2
j_gene: TRBJ2-3
v_gene: TRBV10-2
abundance: .
CDR3nt: TGCACCAGCACCCAACTAGCGGGAGCAGATACGCAGTATTTT
CDR3aa: CTSTQLAGADTQYF

d_gene: TRBD1
j_gene: TRBJ1-5
v_gene: TRBV4-1
abundance: .
CDR3nt: TGCGCCAGCAGCCAAGACCCTTATACCCCCGCAGGGGGGAATTCCGGCAATCAGCCCCAGCATTTT
CDR3aa: CASSQDPYTPAGGNSGNQPQHF

d_gene: TRBD1
j_gene: TRBJ2-7
v_gene: TRBV25-1
abundance: .
CDR3nt: TGTGCCAGCAGCGACAGGGTCTTAGGCGAGCAGTACTTC
CDR3aa: CASSDRVLGEQYF

d_gene: .
j_gene: TRBJ1-3
v_gene: TRBV10-3
abundance: .
CDR3nt: TGTGCCATCAGTGGGGGACTGCCCTCTGGAAACACCATATATTTT
CDR3aa: CAISGGLPSGNTIYF

d_gene: .
j_gene: TRBJ1-6
v_gene: TRBV25-1
abundance: .
CDR3nt: TGTGCCAGCGGCGGGGTGGGTAATTCACCCCTCCACTTT
CDR3aa: CASGGVGNSPLHF

d_gene: .
j_gene: TRBJ1-1
v_gene: TRBV11-1
abundance: .
CDR3nt: TGTGCCAGCAGCCCCCCCCGGAGCGGGACTGAAGCTTTCTTT
CDR3aa: CASSPPRSGTEAFF

d_gene: .
j_gene: TRBJ2-7
v_gene: TRBV28
abundance: .
CDR3nt: TGTGCCAGCAGTAGCGGCGGGACAGTAACCTTCGAGCAGTACTTC
CDR3aa: CASSSGGTVTFEQYF

d_gene: .
j_gene: TRBJ1-5
v_gene: TRBV21-1
abundance: .
CDR3nt: TGTGCCAGCAGCACTGGACAGTCGGGTCAGCCCCAGCATTTT
CDR3aa: CASSTGQSGQPQHF

d_gene: .
j_gene: TRBJ1-5
v_gene: TRBV28
abundance: .
CDR3nt: TGTGCCAGCAGTCCCACCCGGGATGACCAGCCCCAGCATTTT
CDR3aa: CASSPTRDDQPQHF

d_gene: TRBD1
j_gene: TRBJ1-1
v_gene: TRBV6-1
abundance: .
CDR3nt: TGTGCCAGCAGTGACCGGACAGGGGGGTCCACTGAAGCTTTCTTT
CDR3aa: CASSDRTGGSTEAFF

d_gene: TRBD2
j_gene: TRBJ2-2
v_gene: TRBV5-4
abundance: .
CDR3nt: TGTGCCAGCAGCTCGGGACTAGCGGGAGTGAACACCGGGGAGCTGTTTTTT
CDR3aa: CASSSGLAGVNTGELFF

d_gene: .
j_gene: TRBJ2-1
v_gene: TRBV20-1
abundance: .
CDR3nt: TGCAGTGCTTGGGAGAGCTTTGAGCAGTTCTTC
CDR3aa: CSAWESFEQFF

d_gene: TRBD1
j_gene: TRBJ1-5
v_gene: TRBV6-1
abundance: .
CDR3nt: TGTGCCAGCAGTGAAGCGGGACAGGGGCGTTTCAATCAGCCCCAGCATTTT
CDR3aa: CASSEAGQGRFNQPQHF

d_gene: .
j_gene: TRBJ1-1
v_gene: TRBV27
abundance: .
CDR3nt: TGTGCCAGCAGTCTGACCCTTGGGAGCACTGAAGCTTTCTTT
CDR3aa: CASSLTLGSTEAFF

d_gene: .
j_gene: TRBJ1-2
v_gene: TRBV28
abundance: .
CDR3nt: TGTGCCAGCAGTCCACAGGCTCTAGGGCAGTTCTATGGCTACACCTTC
CDR3aa: CASSPQALGQFYGYTF

d_gene: .
j_gene: TRBJ2-7
v_gene: TRBV27
abundance: .
CDR3nt: TGTGCCAGCAGTTTACAGGCGATACCCAGGTACGAGCAGTACTTC
CDR3aa: CASSLQAIPRYEQYF

d_gene: TRBD1
j_gene: TRBJ1-2
v_gene: TRBV5-1
abundance: .
CDR3nt: TGCGCCAGCAGCACCTCCGGGACAGGGCAGTATGGCTACACCTTC
CDR3aa: CASSTSGTGQYGYTF

d_gene: .
j_gene: TRBJ2-2
v_gene: TRBV18
abundance: .
CDR3nt: TGTGCCAGCTCATCACGGTTGGAGACCGGGGAGCTGTTTTTT
CDR3aa: CASSSRLETGELFF

d_gene: .
j_gene: TRBJ2-1
v_gene: TRBV5-1
abundance: .
CDR3nt: TGCGCCAGCAGCTTGGACCCGGGGAGTAATGAGCAGTTCTTC
CDR3aa: CASSLDPGSNEQFF

d_gene: TRBD2
j_gene: TRBJ2-5
v_gene: TRBV4-1
abundance: .
CDR3nt: TGCGCCAGCAGCCAACTAGAAGCGGGGAAAGAGACCCAGTACTTC
CDR3aa: CASSQLEAGKETQYF

d_gene: TRBD1
j_gene: TRBJ1-2
v_gene: TRBV5-1
abundance: .
CDR3nt: TGCGCCAGCAGCTTGGCATCCAGGGGGGCTGCTAACTATGGCTACACCTTC
CDR3aa: CASSLASRGAANYGYTF

d_gene: .
j_gene: TRBJ1-3
v_gene: TRBV5-1
abundance: .
CDR3nt: TGCGCCAGCAGCTCTTTGGCAGGTGGAAACACCATATATTTT
CDR3aa: CASSSLAGGNTIYF

d_gene: .
j_gene: TRBJ2-7
v_gene: TRBV6-5
abundance: once
CDR3nt: TGTGCCAGCGAGCCGGACACGTCCTACGAGCAGTACTTC
CDR3aa: CASEPDTSYEQYF

d_gene: .
j_gene: TRBJ2-7
v_gene: TRBV4-3
abundance: .
CDR3nt: TGCGCCAGCTCTAGGGGTGTCGGCTCCTACGAGCAGTACTTC
CDR3aa: CASSRGVGSYEQYF

d_gene: .
j_gene: TRBJ1-1
v_gene: TRBV4-2
abundance: .
CDR3nt: TGTGCCAGCAGCCAACGGACAGACATGAACACTGAAGCTTTCTTT
CDR3aa: CASSQRTDMNTEAFF

d_gene: TRBD2
j_gene: TRBJ2-3
v_gene: TRBV7-6
abundance: few
CDR3nt: TGTGCCAGCGGTGGGGAGGGGGATACGCAGTATTTT
CDR3aa: CASGGEGDTQYF

d_gene: .
j_gene: TRBJ1-5
v_gene: TRBV28
abundance: .
CDR3nt: TGTGCCAGCAGTTGGGGACTGCCAAGGCAGCCCCAGCATTTT
CDR3aa: CASSWGLPRQPQHF

d_gene: .
j_gene: TRBJ1-4
v_gene: TRBV21-1
abundance: .
CDR3nt: TGTGCCAGCAGCAAGGCCCGGACAGCCGTTGAGCGTATGGCGACTAATGAAAAACTGTTTTTT
CDR3aa: CASSKARTAVERMATNEKLFF